The 30 T cell receptor beta chains given below trace back to one sample, sequenced in a study of T cells expressing NK-cell markers. Using the 5' RACE reads, TCRdb records one entry per CDR3 protein without DNA. The sample yields 400,000 to 450,000 distinct CDR3 sequences, of which the top ten take up 6% to 8%. What was sequenced was blood T cells: a sorted CD56 or NKG2C T cell subset, CD4+ or CD8+ T cells, or bulk PBMC T cells (not recorded which). The source of these receptors is a woman between 18 and 75 years old in good health.

The chain employs TRBV12-3 or TRBV12-4 and TRBJ2-1. The CDR3 spans 12 residues. The CDR3 protein is CASSFLHNEQFF.

The V call is TRBV7-3, the J call TRBJ2-5; the TCRdb D gene call, TRBD2, has no DNA to confirm it. The CDR3 sequence is 14 residues long. Per germline, CDR1 SGHTA and CDR2 FQGTGA. The CDR3 reads CASSLMREAETQYF.

This chain links TRBV20-1 with TRBJ1-1. Germline values: CDR1 DFQATT, CDR2 SNEGSKA (reference sequence). This CDR3 spans 14 amino acids. The CDR3 here is CSANRRELNTEAFF.

The chain recombines TRBV12-3 or TRBV12-4 with TRBJ2-3; TCRdb picks TRBD1, but there is no DNA to check that call. This CDR3 is 15 amino acids long. This chain's CDR3 is CATDRGGVDTDTQYF.

V and J are TRBV27 and TRBJ1-5; TCRdb reports TRBD1, a call that lacks DNA to check it against. The germline V gene encodes CDR1 MNHEY and CDR2 SMNVEV (reference sequence). The CDR3 is 14 amino acids. The CDR3 sequence: CASSLGAGYQPQHF.

V and J are TRBV5-6 and TRBJ2-1; the TCRdb call, TRBD1, lacks DNA for checking. Germline CDR1 SGHDT, CDR2 YYEEEE. This CDR3 is built from 14 residues. CDR3 sequence: CASSLASLYNEQFF.

The V and J genes are TRBV6-2 or TRBV6-3 and TRBJ2-1; TCRdb lists TRBD2, though no DNA is available to test this call. Germline loops: CDR1 MNHEY, CDR2 SVGEGT. There are 14 residues in the CDR3. This CDR3 is CASTGLAGGNEQFF.

This chain uses TRBV3-1 with TRBJ1-4; no DNA is available, so the TRBD1 call from TCRdb remains unchecked. The CDR3 is made up of 16 amino acids. CDR1 is LGHDT and CDR2 is YNNKEL in the germline V gene (reference sequence). Here the CDR3 reads CASSQDRDPEGEKLFF. Filled out from reference TRBV3-1 and TRBJ1-4, the complete variable domain reads DTAVSQTPKYLVTQMGNDKSIKCEQNLGHDTMYWYKQDSKKFLKIMFSYNNKELIINETVPNRFSPKSPDKAHLNLHINSLELGDSAVYFCASSQDRDPEGEKLFFGSGTQLSVL.

The J gene is TRBJ2-1, the V gene TRBV25-1. Germline V gene lookup returns CDR1 MGHDK and CDR2 SYGVNS. CDR3 length: 11 residues. The CDR3 sequence: CASSEFYEQFF.

The V call is TRBV30, the J call TRBJ2-7; TCRdb lists TRBD2, though no DNA is available to test this call. This CDR3 is built from 15 residues. In germline, CDR1 is GTSNPN, CDR2 SVGIG (reference sequence). The CDR3 reads CAWRERGTASYEQYF.

This chain connects TRBV11-3 to TRBJ2-1; no DNA is available, so the TRBD2 call from TCRdb remains unchecked. CDR1 and CDR2 (germline): SGHNT, YENEEA. The CDR3 length is 15 residues. The CDR3 reads CASSTGLAGVNEQFF.

The rearrangement joins TRBV7-2 to TRBJ2-3; TCRdb picks TRBD1, but there is no DNA to check that call. This CDR3 has 14 residues. CDR1 is SGHTA, CDR2 FQGNSA, per germline. CDR3: CASSPPRSRDTQYF.

This rearrangement joins TRBV5-6 to TRBJ2-7; TCRdb's D call, TRBD2, is unchecked because there is no DNA. This CDR3 is 14 amino acids long. In germline, CDR1 is SGHDT, CDR2 YYEEEE. The CDR3 reads CASAAGGGVYEQYF.

The J gene is TRBJ1-1, the V gene TRBV9. Germline V gene data show CDR1 as SGDLS and CDR2 as YYNGEE. The CDR3 spans 18 residues. The CDR3 here is CASSVVISVPQTNTEAFF.

The genes are TRBV19 and TRBJ2-7; TCRdb's D gene call, TRBD1, goes unchecked for lack of DNA. Germline values: CDR1 LNHDA, CDR2 SQIVND (reference sequence). This CDR3 contains 13 residues. The CDR3 spells CATGAREVGEQYF. Drawing the rest from reference TRBV19 and TRBJ2-7, the complete variable domain is DGGITQSPKYLFRKEGQNVTLSCEQNLNHDAMYWYRQDPGQGLRLIYYSQIVNDFQKGDIAEGYSVSREKKESFPLTVTSAQKNPTAFYLCATGAREVGEQYFGPGTRLTVT.

The chain carries TRBV7-2 and TRBJ2-1. The V gene's germline CDR1 is SGHTA and CDR2 FQGNSA. This CDR3 has 15 residues. CDR3 loop: CASSLAHGSYNEQFF.

The J gene is TRBJ1-6, the V gene TRBV7-9; TCRdb's D call, TRBD1, is unchecked because there is no DNA. CDR1 is SEHNR, CDR2 FQNEAQ, per germline (reference sequence). The CDR3 extends over 13 amino acids. The CDR3 is CASRLTGVSPLHF. The full variable domain, rest sourced from reference TRBV7-9 and TRBJ1-6, is DTGVSQNPRHKITKRGQNVTFRCDPISEHNRLYWYRQTLGQGPEFLTYFQNEAQLEKSRLLSDRFSAERPKGSFSTLEIQRTEQGDSAMYLCASRLTGVSPLHFGNGTRLTVT.

This chain links TRBV27 with TRBJ1-1; TCRdb's assignment of TRBD1 cannot be checked, as there is no DNA. Germline V gene lookup returns CDR1 MNHEY and CDR2 SMNVEV (reference sequence). This CDR3 contains 12 residues. This CDR3 is CASSFTGTEAFF.

V and J are TRBV6-5 and TRBJ2-5; the TRBD2 assignment by TCRdb is unverifiable without DNA. The CDR3 loop spans 15 amino acids. CDR1 and CDR2 from the germline V gene are MNHEY and SVGAGI. The CDR3 spells CASSSQTSGQETQYF.

The chain recombines TRBV2 with TRBJ2-6; TCRdb outputs TRBD1, but without DNA this stays unchecked. Germline V lookup: CDR1 SNHLY, CDR2 FYNNEI. The CDR3 contains 16 residues. CDR3 residues: CASSASRGPGANVLTF.

The V and J genes are TRBV19 and TRBJ2-1; without DNA, the TCRdb call of TRBD1 cannot be checked. In germline, CDR1 is LNHDA, CDR2 SQIVND (reference sequence). This CDR3 has 18 amino acids. The CDR3 protein is CASSIDSRRGNSYNEQFF.

J is TRBJ2-7 and V is TRBV20-1. Per the germline V gene, CDR1 is DFQATT and CDR2 is SNEGSKA (reference sequence). This CDR3 is built from 11 residues. The CDR3 sequence is CSARQDHEQYF.

The chain has TRBV20-1 and TRBJ2-2; TCRdb's D gene call, TRBD1, goes unchecked for lack of DNA. This CDR3 contains 11 residues. The germline V gene has CDR1 DFQATT and CDR2 SNEGSKA (reference sequence). The CDR3 is CSATRGGELFF.

This chain joins TRBV12-3 or TRBV12-4 and TRBJ2-7. This CDR3 spans 15 amino acids. Here the CDR3 reads CASSPHAPSSYEQYF.

V gene TRBV7-6 combines with J gene TRBJ1-2. The CDR3 length is 15 residues. Germline lookup yields CDR1 SGHVS and CDR2 FNYEAQ. The CDR3 reads CASSLLSLTNYGYTF. The full variable domain, completed using reference TRBV7-6 and TRBJ1-2, is GAGVSQSPRYKVTKRGQDVALRCDPISGHVSLYWYRQALGQGPEFLTYFNYEAQQDKSGLPNDRFSAERPEGSISTLTIQRTEQRDSAMYRCASSLLSLTNYGYTFGSGTRLTVV.

The chain links TRBV10-3 to TRBJ2-1. Germline CDR1 reads ENHRY; CDR2 reads SYGVKD. The CDR3 covers 12 residues. CDR3 residues: CAISEGYNEQFF.

The chain employs TRBV19 and TRBJ2-6. The CDR3 is 14 amino acids. Germline V gene data show CDR1 as LNHDA and CDR2 as SQIVND (reference sequence). The CDR3 loop reads CASSVLSGANVLTF.

V gene TRBV15 combines with J gene TRBJ2-7. Germline CDR1 reads LNHNV; CDR2 reads YYDKDF (reference sequence). CDR3 length: 19 amino acids. The CDR3: CATSSDRRVVITPSYEQYF.

The chain couples TRBV11-1 to TRBJ2-4; the D gene TCRdb calls, TRBD2, cannot be checked with no DNA. CDR3 length: 18 amino acids. Germline V gene sequence: CDR1 SGHAT, CDR2 FQDESV (reference sequence). The chain's CDR3 is CASSLSRAASLAKNIQYF.

The chain combines TRBV20-1 with TRBJ2-1; the D gene TCRdb calls, TRBD1, cannot be checked with no DNA. CDR1 is DFQATT, CDR2 SNEGSKA, per germline (reference sequence). This CDR3 is built from 14 residues. CDR3 residues: CSAPQGQGVMGQFF.